This TCR beta chain originates from a study of cytomegalovirus exposure and HLA in healthy donors. Whole-study results and caveats: Among the most significant clusters, several appeared linked to common viral pathogens in a later analysis. Investigators reported 150 to 200 TCR beta chains as tied to cytomegalovirus.

Both 60 Vbeta primers and 13 Jbeta primers went into the PCR. Sequenced by immunoSEQ multiplex PCR; TCRdb stores in-frame clones only, minus some. This table has under 200,000 clones, around 83% appearing once. A note on this clone: Antigen unknown.

CDR1 MNHEY and CDR2 SMNVEV come from the germline V gene (reference sequence). The CDR3 loop spans 15 amino acids. V lost 2 bases and J 7 bases, leaving 15 bases between the germline ends. The source material was PBMCs. V usage is TRBV27 and J usage is TRBJ1-5; a possible D gene is TRBD1 (5 bases). The TCR comes from a middle-aged man in good health and CMV-seropositive. This CDR3 is CASSLKWGAGQPQHF. The DNA for the CDR3 is TGTGCCAGCAGTTTAAAGTGGGGCGCGGGGCAGCCCCAGCATTTT.